This TCR beta chain was sequenced in a study of blood T cell repertoires in COVID-19. Study background: Collection of acute and convalescent COVID-19 samples took place in the United States, Italy and Spain. PBMCs, B-cell-depleted T cells, or T cells were the source of the cDNA or gDNA that made up the material.

The V gene's germline CDR1 is MGHRA and CDR2 YSYEKL. The CDR3 extends over 15 amino acids. Trimming pared 3 bases from V and 9 bases from J, leaving 18 bases between. In the original analysis: Amplification of reference gene primers was used by the study to estimate nucleated cell counts. Clones were read by immunoSEQ multiplex PCR, and TCRdb kept only the in-frame ones, dropping some. The V and J calls and clone size were taken over from that table, and D and trimming were inferred from the DNA. The table has roughly 99,000 clones, 79% seen once. The rearrangement links TRBV4-1 to TRBJ1-5; the D is unclear. Source material: peripheral blood. This clonotype was sampled from a woman older than 75 with active or convalescent COVID-19. The CDR3 sequence is CASSHQAAGVRPQHF. As DNA, the CDR3 is TGCGCCAGCAGCCACCAGGCGGCGGGCGTTAGGCCCCAGCATTTT.